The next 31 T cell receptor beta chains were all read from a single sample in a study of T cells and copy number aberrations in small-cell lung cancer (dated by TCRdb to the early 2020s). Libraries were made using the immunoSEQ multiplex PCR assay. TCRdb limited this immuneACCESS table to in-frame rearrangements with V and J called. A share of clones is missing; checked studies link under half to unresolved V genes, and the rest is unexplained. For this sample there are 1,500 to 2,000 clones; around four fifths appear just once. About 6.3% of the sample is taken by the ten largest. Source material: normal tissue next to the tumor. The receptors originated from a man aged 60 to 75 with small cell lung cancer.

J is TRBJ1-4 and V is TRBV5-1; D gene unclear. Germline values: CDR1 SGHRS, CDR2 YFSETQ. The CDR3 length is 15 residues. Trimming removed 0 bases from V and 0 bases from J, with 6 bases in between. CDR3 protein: CASSLVRATNEKLFF. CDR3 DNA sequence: TGCGCCAGCAGCTTGGTTCGAGCAACTAATGAAAAACTGTTTTTT.

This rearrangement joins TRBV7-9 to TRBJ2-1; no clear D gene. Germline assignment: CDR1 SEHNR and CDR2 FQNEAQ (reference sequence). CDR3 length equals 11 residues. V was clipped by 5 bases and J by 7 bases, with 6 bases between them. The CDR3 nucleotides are TGTGCCAGCAGCGTCTCGAATGAGCAGTTCTTC. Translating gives CASSVSNEQFF.

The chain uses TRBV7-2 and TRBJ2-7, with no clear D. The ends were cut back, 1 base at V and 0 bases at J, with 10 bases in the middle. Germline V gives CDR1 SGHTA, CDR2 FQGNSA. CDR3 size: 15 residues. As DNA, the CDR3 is TGTGCCAGCAGCTTAGACCGGACGCTCTCCTACGAGCAGTACTTC. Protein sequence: CASSLDRTLSYEQYF.

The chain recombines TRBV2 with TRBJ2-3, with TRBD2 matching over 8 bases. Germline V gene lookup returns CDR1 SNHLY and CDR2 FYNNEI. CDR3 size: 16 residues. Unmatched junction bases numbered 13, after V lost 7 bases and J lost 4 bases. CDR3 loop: CASTSGSYRFPDTQYF. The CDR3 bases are TGTGCCAGCACCAGCGGGAGTTACAGGTTCCCAGATACGCAGTATTTT. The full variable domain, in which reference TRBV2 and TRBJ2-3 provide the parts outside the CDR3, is EPEVTQTPSHQVTQMGQEVILRCVPISNHLYFYWYRQILGQKVEFLVSFYNNEISEKSEIFDDQFSVERPDGSNFTLKIRSTKLEDSAMYFCASTSGSYRFPDTQYFGPGTRLTVL.

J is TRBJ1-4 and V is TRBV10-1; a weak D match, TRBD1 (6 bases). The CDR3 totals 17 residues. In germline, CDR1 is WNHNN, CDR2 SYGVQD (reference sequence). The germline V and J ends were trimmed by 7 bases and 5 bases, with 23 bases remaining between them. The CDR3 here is CASTVPERTENNEKLFF. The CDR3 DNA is TGCGCCAGCACTGTGCCGGAAAGGACAGAAAACAATGAAAAACTGTTTTTT.

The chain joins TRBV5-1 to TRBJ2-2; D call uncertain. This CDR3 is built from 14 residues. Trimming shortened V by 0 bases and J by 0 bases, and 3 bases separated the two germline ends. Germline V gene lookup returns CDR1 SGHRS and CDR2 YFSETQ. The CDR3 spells CASSLASNTGELFF. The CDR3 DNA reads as TGCGCCAGCAGCTTGGCCTCGAACACCGGGGAGCTGTTTTTT.

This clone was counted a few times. CDR3 amino acids: CASSLDWANTEAFF. In nucleotides, the CDR3 is TGCGCCAGCAGCTTGGATTGGGCCAACACTGAAGCTTTCTTT. V is TRBV5-1 and J is TRBJ1-1, with unresolved D. V shed 0 bases and J shed 2 bases, with 8 bases lying between them. The CDR3 sequence is 14 residues long. Germline CDR1 SGHRS, CDR2 YFSETQ.

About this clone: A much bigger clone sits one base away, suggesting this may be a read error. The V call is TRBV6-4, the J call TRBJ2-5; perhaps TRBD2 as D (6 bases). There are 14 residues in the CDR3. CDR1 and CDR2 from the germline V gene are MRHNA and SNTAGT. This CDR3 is CVSRLTRGGETQYF. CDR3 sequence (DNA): TGTGTCAGCAGATTAACACGGGGAGGAGAGACCCAGTACTTC.

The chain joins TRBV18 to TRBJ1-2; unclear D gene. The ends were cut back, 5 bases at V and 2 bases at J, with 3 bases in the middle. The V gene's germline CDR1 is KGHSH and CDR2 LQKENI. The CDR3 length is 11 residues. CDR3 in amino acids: CASSSNYGYTF. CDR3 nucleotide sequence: TGTGCCAGCTCATCCAACTATGGCTACACCTTC.

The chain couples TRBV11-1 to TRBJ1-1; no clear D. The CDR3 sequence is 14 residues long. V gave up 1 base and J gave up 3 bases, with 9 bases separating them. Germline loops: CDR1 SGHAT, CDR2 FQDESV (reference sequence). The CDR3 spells CASSLDSDYTEAFF. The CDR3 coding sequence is TGTGCCAGCAGCTTAGACAGCGACTACACTGAAGCTTTCTTT.

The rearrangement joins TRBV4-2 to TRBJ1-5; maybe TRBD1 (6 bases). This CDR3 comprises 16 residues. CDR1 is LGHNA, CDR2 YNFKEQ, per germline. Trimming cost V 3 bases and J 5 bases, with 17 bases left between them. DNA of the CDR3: TGTGCCAGCAGCCAGGACGGGGGGCAGAGATATCAGCCCCAGCATTTT. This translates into CASSQDGGQRYQPQHF.

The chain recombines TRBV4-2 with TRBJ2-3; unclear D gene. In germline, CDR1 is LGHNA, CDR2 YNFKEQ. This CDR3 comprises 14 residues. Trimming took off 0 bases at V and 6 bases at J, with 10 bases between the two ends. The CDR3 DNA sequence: TGTGCCAGCAGCCAAGATAACCGAGTGGATACGCAGTATTTT. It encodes CASSQDNRVDTQYF.

The CDR3, as DNA: TGTGCCAGCAGCCAGAGCACAGATACGCAGTATTTT. It is translated as CASSQSTDTQYF. The genes are TRBV11-2 and TRBJ2-3; D gene ambiguous. Per germline, CDR1 SGHAT and CDR2 FQNNGV. Deletions cut 5 bases from V and 0 bases from J, with 3 bases between. CDR3 length: 12 residues. The variable domain in full, completed from reference TRBV11-2 and TRBJ2-3, reads EAGVAQSPRYKIIEKRQSVAFWCNPISGHATLYWYQQILGQGPKLLIQFQNNGVVDDSQLPKDRFSAERLKGVDSTLKIQPAKLEDSAVYLCASSQSTDTQYFGPGTRLTVL.

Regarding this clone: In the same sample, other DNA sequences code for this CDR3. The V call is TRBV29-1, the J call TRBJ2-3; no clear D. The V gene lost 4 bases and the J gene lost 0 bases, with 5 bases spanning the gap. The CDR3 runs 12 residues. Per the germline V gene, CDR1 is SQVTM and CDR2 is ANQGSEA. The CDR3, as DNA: TGCAGCGTTGTAGGGAGCACAGATACGCAGTATTTT. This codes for CSVVGSTDTQYF.

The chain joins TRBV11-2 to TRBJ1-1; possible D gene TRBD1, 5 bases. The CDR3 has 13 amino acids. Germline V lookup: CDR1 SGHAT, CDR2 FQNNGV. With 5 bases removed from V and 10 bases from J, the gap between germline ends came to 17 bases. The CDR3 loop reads CASSLSIRVGAFF. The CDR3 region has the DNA TGTGCCAGCAGCCTTAGTATCAGGGTCGGAGCTTTCTTT.

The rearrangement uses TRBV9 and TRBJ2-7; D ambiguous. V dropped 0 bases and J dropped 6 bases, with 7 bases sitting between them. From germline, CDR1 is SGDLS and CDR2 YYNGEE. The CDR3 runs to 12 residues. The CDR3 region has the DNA TGTGCCAGCAGCGTAGGGGATTCCGAGCAGTACTTC. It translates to CASSVGDSEQYF.

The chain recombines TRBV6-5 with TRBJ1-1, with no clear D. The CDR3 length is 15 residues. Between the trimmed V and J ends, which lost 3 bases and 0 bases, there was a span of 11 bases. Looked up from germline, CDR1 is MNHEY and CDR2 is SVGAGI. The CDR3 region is CASSYLALMNTEAFF. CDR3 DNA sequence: TGTGCCAGCAGTTATTTGGCCCTGATGAACACTGAAGCTTTCTTT.

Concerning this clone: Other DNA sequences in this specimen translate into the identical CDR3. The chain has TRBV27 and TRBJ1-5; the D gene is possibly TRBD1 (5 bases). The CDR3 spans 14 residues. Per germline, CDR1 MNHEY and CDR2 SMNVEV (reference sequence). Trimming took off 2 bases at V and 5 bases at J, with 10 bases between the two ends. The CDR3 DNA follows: TGTGCCAGCAGTTTAATCGGGGGTCATCAGCCCCAGCATTTT. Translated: CASSLIGGHQPQHF.

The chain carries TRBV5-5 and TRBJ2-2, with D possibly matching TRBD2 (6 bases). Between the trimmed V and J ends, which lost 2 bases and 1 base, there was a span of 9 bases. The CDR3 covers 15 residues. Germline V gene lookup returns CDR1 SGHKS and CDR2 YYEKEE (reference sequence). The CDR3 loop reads CASSLLSGNTGELFF. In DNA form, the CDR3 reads TGTGCCAGCAGCTTACTTAGCGGGAACACCGGGGAGCTGTTTTTT.

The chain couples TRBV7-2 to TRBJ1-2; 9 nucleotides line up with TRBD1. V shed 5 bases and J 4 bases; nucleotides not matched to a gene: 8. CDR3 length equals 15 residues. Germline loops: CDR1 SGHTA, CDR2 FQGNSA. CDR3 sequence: CASSLRDRDPYGYTF. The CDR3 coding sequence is TGTGCCAGCAGCCTACGGGACAGGGATCCCTATGGCTACACCTTC.

This CDR3 reads CASSLGRGANTGELFF. The CDR3 DNA sequence: TGTGCCAGCAGCTTGGGACGAGGCGCGAACACCGGGGAGCTGTTTTTT. The chain uses TRBV5-4 and TRBJ2-2; D is uncertain. CDR3 length: 16 amino acids. V was pared by 0 bases and J by 0 bases, with 9 bases between. The germline V gene encodes CDR1 SGHNT and CDR2 YYREEE (reference sequence). The variable domain in full, with the rest retrieved from reference TRBV5-4 and TRBJ2-2, is ETGVTQSPTHLIKTRGQQVTLRCSSQSGHNTVSWYQQALGQGPQFIFQYYREEENGRGNFPPRFSGLQFPNYSSELNVNALELDDSALYLCASSLGRGANTGELFFGEGSRLTVL.

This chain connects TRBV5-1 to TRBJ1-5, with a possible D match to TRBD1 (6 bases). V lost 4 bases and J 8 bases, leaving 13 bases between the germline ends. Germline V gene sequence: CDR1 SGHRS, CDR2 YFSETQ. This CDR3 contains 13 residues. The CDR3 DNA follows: TGCGCCAGCAGCCCAACAGGGAAGGAGCCCCAGCATTTT. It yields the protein CASSPTGKEPQHF.

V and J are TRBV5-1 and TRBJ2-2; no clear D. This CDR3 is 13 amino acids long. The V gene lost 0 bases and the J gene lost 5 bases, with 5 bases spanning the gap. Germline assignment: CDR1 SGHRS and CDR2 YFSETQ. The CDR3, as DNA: TGCGCCAGCAGCTTGGCAAGGACCGGGGAGCTGTTTTTT. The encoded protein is CASSLARTGELFF.

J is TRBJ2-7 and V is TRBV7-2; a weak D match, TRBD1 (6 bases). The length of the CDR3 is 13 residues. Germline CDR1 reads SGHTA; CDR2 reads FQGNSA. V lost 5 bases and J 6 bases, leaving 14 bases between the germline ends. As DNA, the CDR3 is TGTGCCAGCAGCCCTACACAGGGCCGCGAGCAGTACTTC. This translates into CASSPTQGREQYF. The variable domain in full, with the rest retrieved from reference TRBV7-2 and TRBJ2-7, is GAGVSQSPSNKVTEKGKDVELRCDPISGHTALYWYRQSLGQGLEFLIYFQGNSAPDKSGLPSDRFSAERTGGSVSTLTIQRTQQEDSAVYLCASSPTQGREQYFGPGTRLTVT.

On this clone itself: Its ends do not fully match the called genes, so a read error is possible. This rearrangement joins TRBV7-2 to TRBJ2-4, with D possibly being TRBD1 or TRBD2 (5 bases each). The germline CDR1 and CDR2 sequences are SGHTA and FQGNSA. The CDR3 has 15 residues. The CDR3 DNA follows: TGTGCCAGCAGCTTAGGGGGGATTCGGAAAAACATGCAGTACTTC. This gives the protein CASSLGGIRKNMQYF.

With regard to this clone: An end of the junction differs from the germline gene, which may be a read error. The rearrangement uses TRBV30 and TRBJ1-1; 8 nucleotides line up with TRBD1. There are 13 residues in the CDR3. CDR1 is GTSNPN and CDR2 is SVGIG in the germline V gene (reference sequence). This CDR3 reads CAWSWTGNAEAFF. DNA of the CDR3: TGTGCCTGGAGTTGGACAGGGAACGCTGAAGCTTTCTTT. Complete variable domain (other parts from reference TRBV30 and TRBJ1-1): SQTIHQWPATLVQPVGSPLSLECTVEGTSNPNLYWYRQAAGRGLQLLFYSVGIGQISSEVPQNLSASRPQDRQFILSSKKLLLSDSGFYLCAWSWTGNAEAFFGQGTRLTVV.

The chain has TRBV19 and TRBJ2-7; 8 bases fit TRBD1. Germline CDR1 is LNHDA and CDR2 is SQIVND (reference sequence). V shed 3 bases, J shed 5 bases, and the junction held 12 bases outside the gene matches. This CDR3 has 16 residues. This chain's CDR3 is CASSIPRTGKVHEQYF. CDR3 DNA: TGTGCCAGTAGTATTCCCCGGACAGGGAAAGTCCACGAGCAGTACTTC.

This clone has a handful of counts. In DNA, the CDR3 is TGCAGCGCCCAAGGAGGGGACGGCTACACCTTC. Protein sequence: CSAQGGDGYTF. This sequence joins TRBV29-1 and TRBJ1-2; tentative D call: TRBD1 (5 bases). In germline, CDR1 is SQVTM, CDR2 ANQGSEA. Trimming cost V 7 bases and J 8 bases, with 14 bases left between them. The CDR3 is 11 residues long. Using reference TRBV29-1 and TRBJ1-2 for the parts outside the CDR3, the full variable domain is SAVISQKPSRDICQRGTSLTIQCQVDSQVTMMFWYRQQPGQSLTLIATANQGSEATYESGFVIDKFPISRPNLTFSTLTVSNMSPEDSSIYLCSAQGGDGYTFGSGTRLTVV.

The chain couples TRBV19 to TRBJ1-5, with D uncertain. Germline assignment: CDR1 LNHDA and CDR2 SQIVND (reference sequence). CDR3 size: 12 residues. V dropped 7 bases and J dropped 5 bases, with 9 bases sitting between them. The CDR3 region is CASKDPDQPQHF. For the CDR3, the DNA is TGTGCCAGTAAGGATCCGGATCAGCCCCAGCATTTT. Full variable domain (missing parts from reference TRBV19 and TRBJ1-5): DGGITQSPKYLFRKEGQNVTLSCEQNLNHDAMYWYRQDPGQGLRLIYYSQIVNDFQKGDIAEGYSVSREKKESFPLTVTSAQKNPTAFYLCASKDPDQPQHFGDGTRLSIL.

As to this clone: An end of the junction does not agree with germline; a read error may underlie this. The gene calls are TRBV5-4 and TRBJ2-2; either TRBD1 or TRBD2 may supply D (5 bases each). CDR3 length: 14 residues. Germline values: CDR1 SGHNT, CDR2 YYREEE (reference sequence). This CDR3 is CASSLVGTTGELVF. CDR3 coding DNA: TGTGCCAGCAGCTTGGTGGGGACCACCGGGGAGCTGGTTTTT.

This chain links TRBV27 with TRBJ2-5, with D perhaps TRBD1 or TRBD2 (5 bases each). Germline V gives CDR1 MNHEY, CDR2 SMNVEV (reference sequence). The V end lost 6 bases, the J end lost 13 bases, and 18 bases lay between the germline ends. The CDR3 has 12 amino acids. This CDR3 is CASRTTGTRLYF. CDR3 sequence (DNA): TGTGCCAGCAGAACGACCGGGACCAGGTTGTACTTC.